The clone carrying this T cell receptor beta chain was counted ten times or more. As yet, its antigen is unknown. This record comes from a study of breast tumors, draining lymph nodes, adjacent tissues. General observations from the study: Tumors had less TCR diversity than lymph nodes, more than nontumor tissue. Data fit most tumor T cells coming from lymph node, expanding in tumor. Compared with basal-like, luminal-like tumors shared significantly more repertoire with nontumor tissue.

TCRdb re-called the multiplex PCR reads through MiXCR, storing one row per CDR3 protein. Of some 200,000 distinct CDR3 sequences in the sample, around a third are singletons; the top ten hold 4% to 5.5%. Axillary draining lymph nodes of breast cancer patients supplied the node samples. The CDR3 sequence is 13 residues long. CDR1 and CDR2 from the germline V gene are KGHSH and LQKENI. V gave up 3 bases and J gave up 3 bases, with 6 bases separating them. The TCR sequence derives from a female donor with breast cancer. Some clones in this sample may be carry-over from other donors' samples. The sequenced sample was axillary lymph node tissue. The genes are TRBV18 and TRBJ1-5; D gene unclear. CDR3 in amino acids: CASSPGLNQPQHF. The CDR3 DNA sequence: TGTGCCAGCTCACCCGGGCTCAATCAGCCCCAGCATTTT. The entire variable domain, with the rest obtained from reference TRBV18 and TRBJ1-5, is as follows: NAGVMQNPRHLVRRRGQEARLRCSPMKGHSHVYWYRQLPEEGLKFMVYLQKENIIDESGMPKERFSAEFPKEGPSILRIQQVVRGDSAAYFCASSPGLNQPQHFGDGTRLSIL.